This T cell receptor beta chain is from a study of siplizumab effects on memory and regulatory T cells. Repertoires were generated with immunoSEQ multiplex PCR, while TCRdb's copy carries only in-frame clones and drops some. The data hold some 52,000 clones, with about 97% observed a single time. This CDR3 contains 22 residues. Per germline, CDR1 SGHVS and CDR2 FQNEAQ. V gave up 6 bases and J gave up 3 bases; unmatched junction bases: 25. The sample was naive CD4+ T cells sorted from blood. The V and J genes are TRBV7-8 and TRBJ2-1; TRBD2 matches at 11 bases. The origin of this receptor is a human donor in good health. Here the CDR3 reads CASSPSGQTSGRWLGGYNEQFF. CDR3 nucleotide sequence: TGTGCCAGCAGTCCCAGCGGACAAACTAGCGGGAGATGGTTGGGGGGCTACAATGAGCAGTTCTTC.